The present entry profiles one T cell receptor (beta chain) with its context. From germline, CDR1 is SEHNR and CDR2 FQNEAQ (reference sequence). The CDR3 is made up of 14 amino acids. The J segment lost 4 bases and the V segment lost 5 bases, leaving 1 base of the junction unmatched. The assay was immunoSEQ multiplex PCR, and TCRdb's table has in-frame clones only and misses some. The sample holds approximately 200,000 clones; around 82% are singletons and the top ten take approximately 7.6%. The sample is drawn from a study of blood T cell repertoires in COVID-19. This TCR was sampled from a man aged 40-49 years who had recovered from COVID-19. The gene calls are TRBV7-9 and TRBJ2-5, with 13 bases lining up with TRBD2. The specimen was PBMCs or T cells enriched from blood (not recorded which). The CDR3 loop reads CASSRTSGGETQYF. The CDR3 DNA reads TGTGCCAGCAGCAGGACTAGCGGGGGAGAGACCCAGTACTTC.